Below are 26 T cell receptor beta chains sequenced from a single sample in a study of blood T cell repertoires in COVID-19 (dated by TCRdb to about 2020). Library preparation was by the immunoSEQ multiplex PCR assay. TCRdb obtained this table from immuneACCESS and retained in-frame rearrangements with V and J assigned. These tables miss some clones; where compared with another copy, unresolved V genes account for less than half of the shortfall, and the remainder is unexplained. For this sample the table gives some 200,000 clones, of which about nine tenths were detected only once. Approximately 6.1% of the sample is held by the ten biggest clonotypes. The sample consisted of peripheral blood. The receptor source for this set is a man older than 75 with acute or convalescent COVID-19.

The CDR3 DNA is TGTGCCTGGAGTAGGGGTTCGGCAGGGTTTGAAAAACTGTTTTTT. It is translated as CAWSRGSAGFEKLFF. The V gene is TRBV30, the J gene TRBJ1-4; possibly TRBD1 for D (5 bases). Germline V lookup: CDR1 GTSNPN, CDR2 SVGIG (reference sequence). The CDR3 totals 15 residues. Trimming pared 2 bases from V and 7 bases from J, leaving 17 bases between.

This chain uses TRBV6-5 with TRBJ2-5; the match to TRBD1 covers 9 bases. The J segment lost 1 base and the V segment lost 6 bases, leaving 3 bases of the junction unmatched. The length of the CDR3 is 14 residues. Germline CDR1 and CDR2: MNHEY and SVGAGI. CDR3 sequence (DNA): TGTGCCAGCAGCCGGGGACAGGGCCAAGAGACCCAGTACTTC. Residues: CASSRGQGQETQYF.

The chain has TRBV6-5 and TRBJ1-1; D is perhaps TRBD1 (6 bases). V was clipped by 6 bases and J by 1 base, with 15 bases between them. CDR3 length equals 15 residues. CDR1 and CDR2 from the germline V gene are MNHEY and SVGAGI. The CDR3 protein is CASSLQGFGNTEAFF. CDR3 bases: TGTGCCAGCAGCTTACAGGGATTCGGGAACACTGAAGCTTTCTTT.

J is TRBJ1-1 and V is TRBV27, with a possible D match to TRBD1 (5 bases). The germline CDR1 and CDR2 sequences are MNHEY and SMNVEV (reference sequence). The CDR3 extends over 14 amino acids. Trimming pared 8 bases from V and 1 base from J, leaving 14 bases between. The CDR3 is CASHWGLGNTEAFF. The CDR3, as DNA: TGTGCCAGCCATTGGGGACTAGGGAACACTGAAGCTTTCTTT.

CDR3 bases: TGTGCCAGCAGTTACTCAGGGGTCAACCAGCCCCAGCATTTT. Encoded protein: CASSYSGVNQPQHF. The J gene is TRBJ1-5, the V gene TRBV6-5; D perhaps matches TRBD1 (5 bases). The CDR3 totals 14 residues. Germline CDR1 reads MNHEY; CDR2 reads SVGAGI. The V gene lost 0 bases and the J gene lost 7 bases, with 10 bases spanning the gap.

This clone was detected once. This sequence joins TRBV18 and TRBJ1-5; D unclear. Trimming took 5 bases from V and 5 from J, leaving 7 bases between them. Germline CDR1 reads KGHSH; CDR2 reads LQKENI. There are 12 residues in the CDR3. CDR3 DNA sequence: TGTGCCAGCTCAAACGGTGATCAGCCCCAGCATTTT. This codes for CASSNGDQPQHF.

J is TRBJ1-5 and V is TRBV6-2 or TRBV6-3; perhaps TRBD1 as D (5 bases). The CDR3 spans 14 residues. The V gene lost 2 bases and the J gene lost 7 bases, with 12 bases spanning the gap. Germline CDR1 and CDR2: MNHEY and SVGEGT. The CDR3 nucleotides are TGTGCCAGCAGTTACGGCACCCCAGGGCAGCCCCAGCATTTT. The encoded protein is CASSYGTPGQPQHF.

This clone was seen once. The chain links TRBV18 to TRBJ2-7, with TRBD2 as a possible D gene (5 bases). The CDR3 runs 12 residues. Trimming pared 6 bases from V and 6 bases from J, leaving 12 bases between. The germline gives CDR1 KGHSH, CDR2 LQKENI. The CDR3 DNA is TGTGCCAGCTCGGACCCCAGCGGCGAGCAGTACGTC. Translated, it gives CASSDPSGEQYV.

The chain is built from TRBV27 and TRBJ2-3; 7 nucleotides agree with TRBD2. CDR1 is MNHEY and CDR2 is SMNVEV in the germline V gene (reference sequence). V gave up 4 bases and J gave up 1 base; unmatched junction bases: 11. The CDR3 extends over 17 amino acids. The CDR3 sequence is CASSSRDYRGGTDTQYF. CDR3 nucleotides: TGTGCCAGCAGTTCTCGGGACTACCGGGGTGGCACAGATACGCAGTATTTT.

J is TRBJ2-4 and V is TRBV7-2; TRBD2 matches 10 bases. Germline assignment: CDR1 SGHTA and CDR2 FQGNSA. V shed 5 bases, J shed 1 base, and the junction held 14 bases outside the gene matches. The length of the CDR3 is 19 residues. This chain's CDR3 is CASSHGLAVLGGAKNIQYF. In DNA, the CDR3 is TGTGCCAGCAGCCACGGACTAGCGGTCCTCGGGGGTGCCAAAAACATTCAGTACTTC.

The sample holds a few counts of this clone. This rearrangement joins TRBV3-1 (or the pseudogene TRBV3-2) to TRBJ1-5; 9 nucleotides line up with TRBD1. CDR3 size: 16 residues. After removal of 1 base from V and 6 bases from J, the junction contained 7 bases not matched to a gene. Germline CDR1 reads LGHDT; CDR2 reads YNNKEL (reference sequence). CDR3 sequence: CASSQGRDRVCQPQHF. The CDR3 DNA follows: TGTGCCAGCAGCCAAGGCCGGGACAGGGTTTGTCAGCCCCAGCATTTT.

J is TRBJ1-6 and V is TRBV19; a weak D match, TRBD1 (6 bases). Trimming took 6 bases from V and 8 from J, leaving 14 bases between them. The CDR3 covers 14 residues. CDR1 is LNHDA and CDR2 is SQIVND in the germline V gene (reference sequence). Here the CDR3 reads CASRVGHLDSPLHF. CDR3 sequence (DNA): TGTGCCAGTAGAGTGGGACATCTGGATTCACCCCTCCACTTT.

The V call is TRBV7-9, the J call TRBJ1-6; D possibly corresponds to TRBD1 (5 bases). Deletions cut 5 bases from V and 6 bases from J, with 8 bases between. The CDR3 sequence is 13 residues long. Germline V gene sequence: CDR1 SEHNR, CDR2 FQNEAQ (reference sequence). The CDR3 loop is CASSGHLNSPLHF. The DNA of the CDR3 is TGTGCCAGCAGCGGACACCTTAATTCACCCCTCCACTTT.

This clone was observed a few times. CDR3 bases: TGTGCCAGCAGCTCAGGGGGAAGTCAGCCCCAGCATTTT. Amino acid sequence: CASSSGGSQPQHF. J is TRBJ1-5 and V is TRBV7-9, with TRBD1 identical over 7 bases. J gave up 6 bases and V 4 bases, and 3 bases lay outside the gene matches. This CDR3 is built from 13 residues. CDR1 is SEHNR and CDR2 is FQNEAQ in the germline V gene (reference sequence).

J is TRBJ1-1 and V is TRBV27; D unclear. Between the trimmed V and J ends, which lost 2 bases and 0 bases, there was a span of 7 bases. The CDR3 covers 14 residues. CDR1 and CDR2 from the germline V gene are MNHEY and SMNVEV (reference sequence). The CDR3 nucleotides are TGTGCCAGCAGTTTAAGAGATATGAACACTGAAGCTTTCTTT. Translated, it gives CASSLRDMNTEAFF.

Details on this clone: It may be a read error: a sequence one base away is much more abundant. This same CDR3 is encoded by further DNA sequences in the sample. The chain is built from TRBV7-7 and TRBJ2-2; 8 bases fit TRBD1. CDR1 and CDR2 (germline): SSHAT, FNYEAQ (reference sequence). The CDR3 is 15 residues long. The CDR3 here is CASSWQGAGTGELFF. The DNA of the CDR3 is TGTGCCAGCAGCTGGCAGGGGGCCGGAACCGGAGAGCTGTTTTTT.

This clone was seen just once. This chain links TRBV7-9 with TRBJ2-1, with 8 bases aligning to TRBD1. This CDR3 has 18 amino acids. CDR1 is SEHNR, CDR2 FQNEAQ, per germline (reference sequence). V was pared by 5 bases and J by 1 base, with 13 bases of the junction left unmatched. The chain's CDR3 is CASSIPPGQGASYNEQFF. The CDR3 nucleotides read TGTGCCAGCAGCATCCCCCCTGGCCAGGGGGCATCCTACAATGAGCAGTTCTTC.

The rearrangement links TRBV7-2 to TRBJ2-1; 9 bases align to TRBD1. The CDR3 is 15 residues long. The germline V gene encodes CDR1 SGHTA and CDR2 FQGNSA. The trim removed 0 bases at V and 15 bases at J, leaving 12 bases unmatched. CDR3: CASSLAGTGYGRSFF. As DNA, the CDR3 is TGTGCCAGCAGCTTAGCAGGGACAGGGTACGGGAGATCGTTCTTC.

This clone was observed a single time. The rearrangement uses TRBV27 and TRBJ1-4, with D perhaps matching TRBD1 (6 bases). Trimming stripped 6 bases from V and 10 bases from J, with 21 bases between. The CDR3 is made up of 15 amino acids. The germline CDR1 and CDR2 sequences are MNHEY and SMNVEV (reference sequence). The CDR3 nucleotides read TGTGCCAGCAGACTCCTCGGGGGGCGTGAGGGAAAACTGTTTTTT. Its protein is CASRLLGGREGKLFF.

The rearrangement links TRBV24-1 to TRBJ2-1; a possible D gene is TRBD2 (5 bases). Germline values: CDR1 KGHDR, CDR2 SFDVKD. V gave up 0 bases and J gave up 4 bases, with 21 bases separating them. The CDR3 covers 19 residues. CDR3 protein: CATSDLQRGRTGIYNEQFF. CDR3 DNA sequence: TGTGCCACCAGTGATTTGCAACGGGGTAGAACTGGTATTTACAATGAGCAGTTCTTC.

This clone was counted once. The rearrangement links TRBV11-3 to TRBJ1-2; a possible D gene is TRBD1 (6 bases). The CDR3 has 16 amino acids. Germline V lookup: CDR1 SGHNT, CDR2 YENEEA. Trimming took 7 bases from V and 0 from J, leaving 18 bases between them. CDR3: CASILPTGKTNYGYTF. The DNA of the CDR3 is TGTGCCAGCATCCTCCCGACAGGAAAAACTAACTATGGCTACACCTTC.

The DNA for the CDR3 is TGCAGCGTCGACAGGGTAGAGGGGGATACGCAGTATTTT. Translation gives CSVDRVEGDTQYF. The chain couples TRBV29-1 to TRBJ2-3; 7 bases align to TRBD1. Germline lookup yields CDR1 SQVTM and CDR2 ANQGSEA. Unmatched junction bases numbered 9, after V lost 6 bases and J lost 6 bases. The CDR3 loop spans 13 amino acids.

The CDR3 nucleotides are TGCGCCAGCAGCTTGTCGGCGGTACAGGGGGCGGATGGCTACACCTTC. Translating gives CASSLSAVQGADGYTF. The chain joins TRBV5-1 to TRBJ1-2; 9 positions match TRBD1. The V segment lost 1 base and the J segment 6 bases; nucleotides outside the gene matches: 10. In germline, CDR1 is SGHRS, CDR2 YFSETQ. The CDR3 extends over 16 amino acids.

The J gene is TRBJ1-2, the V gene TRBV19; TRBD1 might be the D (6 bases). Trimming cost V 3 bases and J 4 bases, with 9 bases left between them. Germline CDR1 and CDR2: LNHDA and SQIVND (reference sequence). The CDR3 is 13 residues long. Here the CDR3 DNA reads TGTGCCAGTAGTATGGACAGTACCTATGGCTACACCTTC. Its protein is CASSMDSTYGYTF.

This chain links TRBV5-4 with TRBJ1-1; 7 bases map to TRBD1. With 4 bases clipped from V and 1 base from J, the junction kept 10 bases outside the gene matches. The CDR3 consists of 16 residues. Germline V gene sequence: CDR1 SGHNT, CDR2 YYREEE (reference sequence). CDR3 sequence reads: CASSAAPGTANTEAFF. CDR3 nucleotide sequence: TGTGCCAGCAGCGCCGCGCCAGGGACAGCGAACACTGAAGCTTTCTTT.

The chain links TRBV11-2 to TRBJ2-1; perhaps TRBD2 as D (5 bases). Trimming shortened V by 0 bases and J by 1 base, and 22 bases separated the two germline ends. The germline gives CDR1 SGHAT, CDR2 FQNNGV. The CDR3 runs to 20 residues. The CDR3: CASSLDRNSAANPSYNEQFF. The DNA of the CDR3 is TGTGCCAGCAGCTTAGATCGGAATAGCGCGGCCAACCCATCCTACAATGAGCAGTTCTTC.